This entry features one TCR beta chain sequence. Extraction of RNA preceded its reverse transcription into cDNA, which served as the sequencing template. Some clones are missing from TCRdb's copy, which holds only in-frame ones; the method was immunoSEQ multiplex PCR. The sample lists over 6,000 clones, 60% to 80% occurring once. The entry originates in a study of CD8+ T cells in alopecia areata. About the research overall: Oral tofacitinib (5 to 10 mg twice daily) was administered to treated patients. Dosing with tofacitinib proceeded for 6 to 18 months, followed by 6 months off drug.

Researchers took lesional scalp punch biopsies and peripheral blood from people who were alopecia areata patients. Per germline, CDR1 SGHRS and CDR2 YFSETQ. V was clipped by 0 bases and J by 5 bases, with 9 bases between them. This CDR3 spans 15 amino acids. The material sequenced was skin, taken at week 0. The TCR sequence derives from a human donor with alopecia areata. The chain couples TRBV5-1 to TRBJ1-6, with a weak D call TRBD1 (6 bases). As DNA, the CDR3 is TGCGCCAGCAGCTTGGGGGACACCAATAATTCACCCCTCCACTTT. Amino acids: CASSLGDTNNSPLHF.